This passage covers 32 T cell receptor beta chains from one sample sequenced in a study of cytomegalovirus exposure and HLA in healthy donors. The study ran its PCR with 60 Vbeta and 13 Jbeta primers. Clones were sequenced by immunoSEQ multiplex PCR, and TCRdb holds only the in-frame ones, with some missing. The sample table includes under 70,000 clones. The source material was PBMCs. The receptors originated from a woman between 18 and 29 years old in good health and CMV-seronegative.

The chain recombines TRBV13 with TRBJ1-4; no clear D gene. Trimming stripped 3 bases from V and 5 bases from J, with 19 bases between. This CDR3 contains 17 residues. Per germline, CDR1 PRHDT and CDR2 FYEKMQ (reference sequence). Written as DNA, the CDR3 is TGTGCCAGCAGCTTTTCTTTTGCGGGCGGCCCAAATGAAAAACTGTTTTTT. It is translated as CASSFSFAGGPNEKLFF.

The chain links TRBV5-1 to TRBJ2-1; 10 positions agree with TRBD2. Germline CDR1 is SGHRS and CDR2 is YFSETQ. The CDR3 is 17 amino acids. V shed 4 bases and J 4 bases; nucleotides not matched to a gene: 11. CDR3 DNA: TGCGCCAGCAGCCCGCTGATAGCGGGGGGACTTTACAATGAGCAGTTCTTC. Translating it yields CASSPLIAGGLYNEQFF.

This rearrangement joins TRBV5-1 to TRBJ1-2, with D unclear. The CDR3 consists of 14 residues. Trimming cost V 6 bases and J 2 bases, with 14 bases left between them. The germline V gene has CDR1 SGHRS and CDR2 YFSETQ. The CDR3 reads CASTPVSPNYGYTF. The CDR3 nucleotides are TGCGCCAGCACCCCGGTATCTCCCAACTATGGCTACACCTTC.

V and J are TRBV5-4 and TRBJ2-2; possibly TRBD2 for D (6 bases). Deletions cut 1 base from V and 1 base from J, with 8 bases between. The CDR3 is 15 residues long. Germline values: CDR1 SGHNT, CDR2 YYREEE (reference sequence). CDR3 in amino acids: CASSLWRGNTGELFF. The CDR3 nucleotides read TGTGCCAGCAGCTTGTGGCGGGGGAACACCGGGGAGCTGTTTTTT.

The chain carries TRBV5-6 and TRBJ1-5, with TRBD1 identical over 10 bases. The length of the CDR3 is 16 residues. Germline V gene sequence: CDR1 SGHDT, CDR2 YYEEEE. Trimming took 3 bases from V and 1 from J; bases not matched to a gene: 4. CDR3 sequence reads: CASSSRDRGSNQPQHF. CDR3 DNA: TGTGCCAGCAGCTCCCGGGACAGGGGAAGCAATCAGCCCCAGCATTTT.

The chain joins TRBV18 to TRBJ2-5; D ambiguous. The better agreement between TRBJ2-7 and the DNA end casts doubt on the J call. The CDR3 has 16 residues. Germline V gene data show CDR1 as KGHSH and CDR2 as LQKENI. The CDR3 loop is CASSPPNPSPVYEQYF. CDR3 nucleotide sequence: TGTGCCAGCTCACCACCGAATCCGTCCCCGGTCTACGAGCAGTACTTC.

The chain carries TRBV7-9 and TRBJ2-2; the match to TRBD1 covers 9 bases. The CDR3 extends over 15 amino acids. CDR1 and CDR2 from the germline V gene are SEHNR and FQNEAQ (reference sequence). V gave up 6 bases and J gave up 6 bases; unmatched junction bases: 8. This CDR3 reads CASSSRTGAPGELFF. In nucleotides, the CDR3 is TGTGCCAGCAGTTCCCGGACAGGGGCCCCCGGGGAGCTGTTTTTT.

The chain carries TRBV5-4 and TRBJ2-5; 10 positions agree with TRBD2. The J call may be wrong; the DNA end is better matched by TRBJ2-7. CDR3 length: 15 amino acids. Germline V gives CDR1 SGHNT, CDR2 YYREEE (reference sequence). The CDR3: CASSGGTSASYEQYF. For the CDR3, the DNA is TGTGCCAGCAGCGGGGGGACTAGCGCCTCCTACGAGCAGTACTTC.

The genes are TRBV19 and TRBJ1-2; TRBD1 matches at 9 bases. Germline assignment: CDR1 LNHDA and CDR2 SQIVND (reference sequence). The CDR3 covers 12 residues. V shed 10 bases, J shed 3 bases, and the junction held 3 bases outside the gene matches. The CDR3 DNA reads TGTGCCACGTGGACAGGGGACTATGGCTACACCTTC. As protein: CATWTGDYGYTF.

The chain links TRBV6-5 to TRBJ1-1, with D maybe TRBD1 (6 bases). V lost 4 bases and J lost 5, with 14 bases in between. There are 14 residues in the CDR3. Germline loops: CDR1 MNHEY, CDR2 SVGAGI. DNA of the CDR3: TGTGCCAGCAGTTCTGAAGGACAGAAGACTGAAGCTTTCTTT. Its protein product is CASSSEGQKTEAFF.

The CDR3: CASSPGTGSRGYTF. CDR3 DNA sequence: TGTGCCAGCAGCCCCGGGACAGGGTCTAGGGGCTACACCTTC. The chain has TRBV5-4 and TRBJ1-2; 9 bases match TRBD1. This CDR3 is 14 amino acids long. CDR1 and CDR2 (germline): SGHNT, YYREEE (reference sequence). Trimming removed 4 bases from V and 8 bases from J; junction bases left unmatched: 9.

The chain carries TRBV2 and TRBJ1-2, with D perhaps matching TRBD1 (6 bases). The germline V and J ends were trimmed by 6 bases and 6 bases, with 23 bases remaining between them. The CDR3 consists of 16 residues. Looked up from germline, CDR1 is SNHLY and CDR2 is FYNNEI. The CDR3 sequence: CASRELTGTGPDGYTF. Written as DNA, the CDR3 is TGTGCCAGCAGGGAGTTGACAGGCACAGGTCCCGATGGCTACACCTTC.

The chain employs TRBV5-1 and TRBJ2-1, with D possibly being TRBD2 (6 bases). The CDR3 covers 14 residues. Trimming stripped 4 bases from V and 4 bases from J, with 12 bases between. Germline CDR1 and CDR2: SGHRS and YFSETQ. DNA for the CDR3: TGCGCCAGCAGCCCCGGGACTCATTACAATGAGCAGTTCTTC. Translating it yields CASSPGTHYNEQFF.

This chain joins TRBV6-8 and TRBJ2-3; 10 bases are a match to TRBD2. From germline, CDR1 is MNHGY and CDR2 SAAAGT. J gave up 2 bases and V 8 bases, and 13 bases lay outside the gene matches. This CDR3 comprises 17 residues. The CDR3: CASARGSGGSATDTQYF. In DNA form, the CDR3 reads TGTGCCAGCGCGCGGGGTAGCGGGGGGTCGGCCACAGATACGCAGTATTTT.

V gene TRBV18 combines with J gene TRBJ1-2; 8 nucleotides match TRBD1. The CDR3 is 13 residues long. The J segment lost 8 bases and the V segment lost 3 bases, leaving 5 bases of the junction unmatched. The germline CDR1 and CDR2 sequences are KGHSH and LQKENI. CDR3 protein: CASSPGQGQGYTF. The CDR3 DNA is TGTGCCAGCTCACCCGGACAGGGCCAAGGCTACACCTTC.

The chain recombines TRBV28 with TRBJ1-5; no reliable D call. Germline V lookup: CDR1 MDHEN, CDR2 SYDVKM. CDR3 size: 17 residues. V was clipped by 4 bases and J by 0 bases, with 16 bases between them. The CDR3 nucleotides are TGTGCCAGCAGTTCACTGCGTCGGCGGGATAGCAATCAGCCCCAGCATTTT. This translates into CASSSLRRRDSNQPQHF.

The chain links TRBV7-8 to TRBJ1-5; D remains unclear. The CDR3 is 14 residues long. CDR1 is SGHVS and CDR2 is FQNEAQ in the germline V gene. V was trimmed by 1 base and J by 3 bases, leaving 7 bases between them. This CDR3 reads CASSLGQYNQPQHF. The CDR3 DNA reads TGTGCCAGCAGCTTAGGGCAGTACAATCAGCCCCAGCATTTT.

This sequence joins TRBV5-6 and TRBJ2-7; 8 nucleotides align to TRBD2. Per germline, CDR1 SGHDT and CDR2 YYEEEE. There are 16 residues in the CDR3. Trimming took 4 bases from V and 1 from J; bases not matched to a gene: 10. Written as DNA, the CDR3 is TGTGCCAGCAGCCGCTTCGGCGGGAGGAGTTCCTACGAGCAGTACTTC. This codes for CASSRFGGRSSYEQYF.

The chain joins TRBV5-8 to TRBJ1-6, with TRBD1 matching over 7 bases. Germline values: CDR1 SGHTS, CDR2 YDEGEE. This CDR3 spans 17 amino acids. V was clipped by 4 bases and J by 2 bases; unmatched bases: 9. The CDR3 nucleotides read TGTGCCAGCAGCGCATGGGGACAGTCGGCCTATAATTCACCCCTCCACTTT. Translation: CASSAWGQSAYNSPLHF. The entire variable domain, with the rest obtained from reference TRBV5-8 and TRBJ1-6, is as follows: EAGVTQSPTHLIKTRGQQATLRCSPISGHTSVYWYQQALGLGLQFLLWYDEGEERNRGNFPPRFSGRQFPNYSSELNVNALELEDSALYLCASSAWGQSAYNSPLHFGNGTRLTVT.

The chain couples TRBV28 to TRBJ2-7, with 7 bases that match TRBD2. Germline-derived CDR1 and CDR2 are MDHEN and SYDVKM. The CDR3 runs to 15 residues. V was clipped by 6 bases and J by 3 bases; unmatched bases: 11. The CDR3 loop is CASRSAETSIYEQYF. The CDR3, as DNA: TGTGCCAGCAGGAGTGCCGAGACTAGCATCTACGAGCAGTACTTC.

V is TRBV4-2 and J is TRBJ1-6; D not resolved. Germline V gene lookup returns CDR1 LGHNA and CDR2 YNFKEQ. The CDR3 is 15 residues long. The V end was cut by 1 base, the J end by 8 bases, with 12 bases between. The CDR3 spells CASSQVALSDSPLHF. The CDR3 DNA reads as TGTGCCAGCAGCCAAGTAGCCCTCTCAGATTCACCCCTCCACTTT.

This chain joins TRBV15 and TRBJ1-1; a possible D gene is TRBD1 (6 bases). The CDR3 runs 13 residues. The V gene lost 8 bases and the J gene lost 1 base, with 11 bases spanning the gap. CDR1 and CDR2 from the germline V gene are LNHNV and YYDKDF (reference sequence). The CDR3 region has the DNA TGTGCCACCCAAGGGGGGGAGAACACTGAAGCTTTCTTT. Amino acid sequence: CATQGGENTEAFF.

This sequence joins TRBV14 and TRBJ2-1; the match to TRBD2 covers 8 bases. Trimming cost V 2 bases and J 5 bases; bases outside gene matches: 5. The length of the CDR3 is 15 residues. The germline gives CDR1 SGHDN, CDR2 FVKESK. The CDR3 DNA sequence: TGTGCCAGCAGCCAATGGGGTAGCGGGGACAATGAGCAGTTCTTC. Translating gives CASSQWGSGDNEQFF.

The chain combines TRBV28 with TRBJ1-1, with D maybe TRBD1 (6 bases). This CDR3 is built from 16 residues. V was clipped by 6 bases and J by 0 bases, with 17 bases between them. CDR1 and CDR2 from the germline V gene are MDHEN and SYDVKM. This chain's CDR3 is CASSPPRTALNTEAFF. The CDR3, as DNA: TGTGCCAGCAGCCCTCCGAGGACAGCTTTGAACACTGAAGCTTTCTTT.

The gene calls are TRBV29-1 and TRBJ1-2, with D unresolved. In germline, CDR1 is SQVTM, CDR2 ANQGSEA. This CDR3 comprises 11 residues. Deletions cut 6 bases from V and 5 bases from J, with 10 bases between. The CDR3 bases are TGCAGCGTCATACACCTGTATGGCTACACCTTC. It yields the protein CSVIHLYGYTF.

V gene TRBV7-2 combines with J gene TRBJ2-7; no clear D. This CDR3 has 14 amino acids. Germline V gene sequence: CDR1 SGHTA, CDR2 FQGNSA. V was clipped by 2 bases and J by 6 bases, with 14 bases between them. The CDR3 protein is CASSLSSSLGEQYF. CDR3 sequence (DNA): TGTGCCAGCAGCTTATCCTCCTCCCTCGGCGAGCAGTACTTC.

The rearrangement links TRBV5-1 to TRBJ1-1; 8 bases line up with TRBD1. The CDR3 is 16 residues long. Per the germline V gene, CDR1 is SGHRS and CDR2 is YFSETQ. The V gene end was trimmed by 3 bases and the J gene end by 1 base; junction bases not matched to a gene: 8. The CDR3 bases are TGCGCCAGCAGCTACGGACAGGGCGAACAGAACACTGAAGCTTTCTTT. This encodes CASSYGQGEQNTEAFF.

This chain uses TRBV29-1 with TRBJ1-1; possible D gene TRBD1, 5 bases. The CDR3 sequence is 12 residues long. The V end was cut by 3 bases, the J end by 2 bases, with 7 bases between. CDR1 is SQVTM and CDR2 is ANQGSEA in the germline V gene. DNA of the CDR3: TGCAGCGTTGACAGGGCCAACACTGAAGCTTTCTTT. Protein product: CSVDRANTEAFF.

V gene TRBV5-1 combines with J gene TRBJ1-6, with D perhaps matching TRBD1 (6 bases). CDR1 is SGHRS, CDR2 YFSETQ, per germline. V lost 0 bases to trimming and J lost 7 bases, with 20 bases between them. The CDR3 spans 18 residues. CDR3 in DNA: TGCGCCAGCAGCTTGGATTCTCTTGGCAGGGGATGGAATTCACCCCTCCACTTT. Protein product: CASSLDSLGRGWNSPLHF.

The CDR3 sequence: CASSPREKGADTEAFF. The CDR3 nucleotides read TGTGCCAGCTCACCACGGGAGAAGGGGGCGGACACTGAAGCTTTCTTT. J is TRBJ1-1 and V is TRBV18; 7 positions agree with TRBD1. With V trimmed by 1 base and J by 3 bases, 8 bases remained unmatched. The CDR3 is made up of 16 amino acids. Germline values: CDR1 KGHSH, CDR2 LQKENI.

V and J are TRBV25-1 and TRBJ2-1, with D tentatively TRBD2 (6 bases). The CDR3 consists of 16 residues. Per germline, CDR1 MGHDK and CDR2 SYGVNS. V shed 3 bases and J shed 1 base, with 13 bases lying between them. CDR3 region: CASSDPAGRSYNEQFF. CDR3 sequence (DNA): TGTGCCAGCAGTGACCCAGCGGGCCGTTCCTACAATGAGCAGTTCTTC.

The chain recombines TRBV27 with TRBJ1-2, with D hard to call. V lost 5 bases, J lost 4 bases, and 23 bases lay in between. The CDR3 is made up of 17 amino acids. CDR1 MNHEY and CDR2 SMNVEV come from the germline V gene (reference sequence). The CDR3: CASSPSGAGWAGYGYTF. CDR3 nucleotides: TGTGCCAGCAGTCCCTCCGGAGCCGGTTGGGCGGGCTATGGCTACACCTTC.